This T cell receptor (beta chain) was found in a study of blood T cell dynamics during melanoma immunotherapy. The wider study: First-line therapy was either pembrolizumab or nivolumab with ipilimumab for metastatic melanoma.

The table came from immunoSEQ multiplex PCR; TCRdb's copy has only in-frame clones and leaves some out. The sample contains about 10,000 clones, about 85% of which appear only once. This CDR3 is 15 amino acids long. The time point was: pre-treatment baseline. No patient had earlier systemic cancer treatment, concurrent immunosuppressants, or another active cancer. Study-level findings and limits: It remained unknown if the driving T cell clones were melanoma-specific. Unlike progressors, later disease-control patients had W3 repertoires gaining clonality or diversity.

As regards this clone: Its antigen is unidentified.

The TCR was taken from a human donor with melanoma. The rearrangement uses TRBV21-1 and TRBJ1-5; whether TRBD1, the table's D call, matches the DNA was not checked. TRBV21-1 is a documented pseudogene. This specimen was blood, taken from a patient treated with checkpoint blockade. CDR3: CASSMGQGENQPQHF. CDR3 DNA sequence: TGTGCCAGCAGCATGGGACAGGGGGAAAATCAGCCCCAGCATTTT.